This is a list of T cell receptor beta chains from one sample in a study of blood T cell repertoires in COVID-19. Libraries were prepared by immunoSEQ multiplex PCR; TCRdb keeps only in-frame clonotypes and omits some of them. The sample includes 150,000 to 200,000 clones, around 90% of them seen just once. Sequencing was performed on peripheral blood. Every receptor here comes from a middle-aged man with acute or convalescent COVID-19. The CDR3 runs from the conserved cysteine through the conserved F or W. A D gene is named only where the DNA matches it firmly. Some rows mark clone size as missing; the rest say once, few, many or name a class of expanded clone.

cdr3_length j_call v_call clone_size d_call cdr3_nt cdr3_aa
16 TRBJ2-5 TRBV19 - - TGTGCCAGTACCTCGGGAAGTACACACCCGGGGGAGACCCAGTACTTC CASTSGSTHPGETQYF
18 TRBJ2-2 TRBV4-2 - - TGTGCCAGCAGGGACTCGGGGAGGGGGGCCCTGAACACCGGGGAGCTGTTTTTT CASRDSGRGALNTGELFF
14 TRBJ1-1 TRBV6-5 - TRBD1 TGTGCCATCCCCAGACAGGGGAGCGGCACTGAAGCTTTCTTT CAIPRQGSGTEAFF
13 TRBJ1-5 TRBV2 once - TGTGCCAGCAGTGAAATAGTTAATCAGCCCCAGCATTTT CASSEIVNQPQHF
16 TRBJ2-3 TRBV11-1 once TRBD2 TGTGCCAGCAGCCACGTTGCATTAGCGGGTACAGATACGCAGTATTTT CASSHVALAGTDTQYF
16 TRBJ1-2 TRBV3-1/TRBV3-2 - - TGTGCCAGCAGCTTAACTCCTCAGGGGTCAAACTATGGCTACACCTTC CASSLTPQGSNYGYTF
17 TRBJ1-1 TRBV5-1 - - TGCGCCAGCAGCTACTCGACAGGTCTGGTCCTGAACACTGAAGCTTTCTTT CASSYSTGLVLNTEAFF
15 TRBJ2-5 TRBV30 - TRBD2 TGTGCCTGGAGTGTACTAAGCGGGGGGCAAGAGACCCAGTACTTC CAWSVLSGGQETQYF
16 TRBJ1-5 TRBV18 few TRBD1 TGTGCCAGCTCACCGGGAAGAAGGACAGGAGGTCAGCCCCAGCATTTT CASSPGRRTGGQPQHF
15 TRBJ2-7 TRBV18 few TRBD1 TGTGCCAGCTCACCTGCCGGGACAGGGGGCTACGAGCAGTACTTC CASSPAGTGGYEQYF
15 TRBJ1-1 TRBV27 once - TGTGCCAGCAGTTTACCCGGACAGCGAAACACTGAAGCTTTCTTT CASSLPGQRNTEAFF
15 TRBJ2-1 TRBV7-2 - - TGTGCCAGCAGCTTATTGTTTGACAGCTACAATGAGCAGTTCTTC CASSLLFDSYNEQFF
16 TRBJ1-6 TRBV27 - TRBD1 TGTGCCAGCAGGTCCGGAGACAGGGGTAATAATTCACCCCTCCACTTT CASRSGDRGNNSPLHF
14 TRBJ1-1 TRBV5-1 - - TGCGCCAGCAGCTTGCGGGGTGGGAACACTGAAGCTTTCTTT CASSLRGGNTEAFF
12 TRBJ1-1 TRBV5-8 - - TGTGCCAGCAGCTACCAGAATACTGAAGCTTTCTTT CASSYQNTEAFF
15 TRBJ2-5 TRBV13 - TRBD2 TGTGCCAGCAGCTTAGTTGTCGGGGGGATTGAGACCCAGTACTTC CASSLVVGGIETQYF
14 TRBJ1-1 TRBV30 - - TGTGCCTGGACTCCCCCAGGTCGGAACACTGAAGCTTTCTTT CAWTPPGRNTEAFF
15 TRBJ1-1 TRBV7-2 - TRBD1 TGTGCCAGCAGCTTTAGGACAGGGGGGTCGGCTGAAGCTTTCTTT CASSFRTGGSAEAFF
13 TRBJ2-7 TRBV11-2 - - TGTGCCAGCAGCTTAGAGGCCGGGGACGAGCAGTACTTC CASSLEAGDEQYF
15 TRBJ1-5 TRBV6-5 - - TGTGCCAGCAGCGCGGCGGGGAGAAGCAATCAGCCCCAGCATTTT CASSAAGRSNQPQHF
18 TRBJ2-3 TRBV3-1/TRBV3-2 - TRBD1 TGTGCCAGCAGCGATTCGCTCGGGACAGGGGGGAAAACAGATACGCAGTATTTT CASSDSLGTGGKTDTQYF
13 TRBJ2-5 TRBV29-1 - TRBD1 TGCAGCGTTCGGTTCGGGACAGAAGAGACCCAGTACTTC CSVRFGTEETQYF
14 TRBJ2-3 TRBV21-1 once - TGTGCCAGCAGCACCTTGACAGGGTCAGATACGCAGTATTTT CASSTLTGSDTQYF
15 TRBJ1-2 TRBV30 once - TGTGCCTGGACCCCACCCTACCCTATCCCATATGGCTACACCTTC CAWTPPYPIPYGYTF
15 TRBJ2-2 TRBV10-1 - - TGCGCCAGCAGTGAGTCGTTCGGGGTTACCGGGGAGCTGTTTTTT CASSESFGVTGELFF
15 TRBJ2-2 TRBV5-1 - - TGCGCCAGCAGCTCGAAAGGGGCTAACACCGGGGAGCTGTTTTTT CASSSKGANTGELFF
15 TRBJ1-5 TRBV4-3 - - TGCGCCAGCAGCCAAGGGCAGTATAGCAATCAGCCCCAGCATTTT CASSQGQYSNQPQHF
16 TRBJ2-6 TRBV6-4 - - TGTGCCAGCAGTGCCGGACTGGGCTCTGGGGCCAACGTCCTGACTTTC CASSAGLGSGANVLTF
17 TRBJ1-1 TRBV29-1 - TRBD1 TGCAGCGTTGATATCGAGGGACAGGGGGTCCTAAACACTGAAGCTTTCTTT CSVDIEGQGVLNTEAFF
13 TRBJ1-1 TRBV12-3/TRBV12-4 once - TGTGCCAGCAGTTTGGCTGGGAACACTGAAGCTTTCTTT CASSLAGNTEAFF
15 TRBJ2-1 TRBV4-2 - TRBD1 TGTGCCAGCAGCCAAGAACCGACAGGGGACAATGAGCAGTTCTTC CASSQEPTGDNEQFF
13 TRBJ1-2 TRBV5-3 few TRBD1 TGTGCCAGAAGCCCTGGACAGGGGAAGGGCTACACCTTC CARSPGQGKGYTF
11 TRBJ2-7 TRBV15 once - TGTGCCACCAGCAGACTCCACGAGCAGTACTTC CATSRLHEQYF
16 TRBJ1-1 TRBV3-1/TRBV3-2 - - TGTGCCAGCAGCCAAGATTTCCCGGGAGTGAACACTGAAGCTTTCTTT CASSQDFPGVNTEAFF
14 TRBJ1-1 TRBV6-5 - - TGTGCCAGCGGAAAGACAGTTCAGAACACTGAAGCTTTCTTT CASGKTVQNTEAFF
16 TRBJ1-2 TRBV5-1 - - TGCGCCAGCAGCTTGCCAGGCGCCCGTCAAGCTTATGGCTACACCTTC CASSLPGARQAYGYTF
16 TRBJ2-3 TRBV28 - - TGTGCCAGCAGCCAGGTAGCAGGGCGCCGCGCAGATACGCAGTATTTT CASSQVAGRRADTQYF
15 TRBJ2-5 TRBV5-1 - TRBD1 TGCGCCAGCAGCTCGGACAGGCTAAGTGGGGAGACCCAGTACTTC CASSSDRLSGETQYF
17 TRBJ2-7 TRBV4-2 - - TGTGCCAGCAGCCAAGAGACTGGTCTACCGAGCTCCTACGAGCAGTACTTC CASSQETGLPSSYEQYF
16 TRBJ2-5 TRBV7-2 - TRBD2 TGTGCCAGCAGCTTAGTAGCGGGGGGGTACCAAGAGACCCAGTACTTC CASSLVAGGYQETQYF
14 TRBJ1-1 TRBV4-3 - - TGCGCCAGCAGCCAAGATAACAGCAACACTGAAGCTTTCTTT CASSQDNSNTEAFF
11 TRBJ2-5 TRBV18 few - TGTGCCAGCTCCACCGGGGAGACCCAGTACTTC CASSTGETQYF
15 TRBJ2-2 TRBV19 - TRBD1 TGTGCCAGTACCAAGACAGGGTGGAACACCGGGGAGCTGTTTTTT CASTKTGWNTGELFF
12 TRBJ1-4 TRBV6-5 - - TGTGCCAGCAGTTACTCGAGAGAAAAACTGTTTTTT CASSYSREKLFF
15 TRBJ2-6 TRBV30 once - TGTGCCTGGAGTATCGGGGGGACAGGGGCCAACGTCCTGACTTTC CAWSIGGTGANVLTF
14 TRBJ2-3 TRBV5-5 - TRBD2 TGTGCCAGCAGCAGAGGCGGGGGGTCAGATACGCAGTATTTT CASSRGGGSDTQYF
13 TRBJ2-7 TRBV19 - - TGTGCCAGTAGTACTGACAGGGAGGACGAGCAGTACTTC CASSTDREDEQYF
18 TRBJ2-2 TRBV27 - TRBD1 TGTGCCAGCAGTTTGCTTCGGACAGGGGGCAACTTGGCCGGGGAGCTGTTTTTT CASSLLRTGGNLAGELFF
13 TRBJ1-2 TRBV19 - - TGTGCCAGCGCCCCAGGGCCTAACTATGGCTACACCTTC CASAPGPNYGYTF
16 TRBJ2-1 TRBV9 - - TGTGCCAGCAGCGTAAAGGACAGCGTCTCCTACAATGAGCAGTTCTTC CASSVKDSVSYNEQFF
13 TRBJ1-1 TRBV5-5 - - TGTGCCAGCAGCTCGCTAGAAAGGACTGAAGCTTTCTTT CASSSLERTEAFF